This T cell receptor beta chain was retrieved from a study of blood T cell repertoires in COVID-19 (dated by TCRdb to about 2020). As for the study more broadly: Samples from collaborators originated in the United States, Italy and Spain and spanned both the acute and convalescent phases of COVID-19. The material from the prospective study consisted of cDNA or gDNA derived from T cells, B-cell-depleted T cells, or PBMCs. The dataset comprised deeply sampled blood TCRbeta repertoires from subjects exposed to, actively infected with, or recovered from COVID-19. A freely available public database, intended as a resource for researchers studying the immune response to SARS-CoV-2, is where the repertoires were released. Samples were obtained from the ongoing ImmuneRACE study (first 160 participants) and from about 1,300 subjects provided by 6 global collaborators. The sample metadata nearly always contained a de-identified subject ID, COVID-19 status, age in years and sex. Where available, HLA class I and class II types were taken from metadata supplied by the sample provider and were not determined by assay-based typing. Study-wide conclusions, independent of this receptor: The quantity of clinical and demographic metadata differed by source and by participant and was supplied without curation.

Whole blood was collected in K2EDTA tubes by collaborating institutions according to the institutions' own protocols. For TCRbeta analysis, collaborators shipped samples in one of three forms: frozen whole blood, isolated PBMCs, or DNA extracted from either of those sample types. TCRbeta CDR3 regions were amplified from genomic DNA using the immunoSEQ Assay, a bias-controlled multiplex PCR. Regarding the original processing steps: The number of nucleated cells in each sample was estimated from the amplification of reference gene primers within the assay. Sequence reads were collapsed and filtered to measure the absolute abundance of every unique TCRbeta CDR3 rearrangement. For each sample, productive Simpson clonality was calculated by taking the square root of Simpson's diversity index across productive rearrangements. TCRdb re-hosts the immuneACCESS table, in-frame sequences only. Its copies lack some clones; in the studies checked, an unresolved V gene accounts for under half of them, and the cause for the rest is not known. V and J calls and clone size are as listed in that table; D and trimming were resolved from the DNA. The table for this sample lists 110,000 or so clones; around 85% of them were counted only once. Of the sample, more than 10% falls within the top ten clones.

A note on this clone: Its antigen is currently not known. Nothing much larger sits one base from this clone, and base qualities are not available.

This sequence originates from a human donor in a cohort sampled during active COVID-19. Source material: peripheral blood.

The DNA sequence follows: TGTGCCAGCAGCCACCTCAGGGGGCGAGGAGATACGCAGTATTTT. Protein translation: CASSHLRGRGDTQYF. The chain is made from TRBV6-2 or TRBV6-3 and TRBJ2-3, with TRBD1 matching 8 junction bases. CDR1 and CDR2, looked up from the germline V gene, are MNHEY and SVGEGT. Relative to germline, V is missing 6 bases and J is missing 5 bases, with 10 bases of the junction outside any gene match. The CDR3 holds 15 amino acids from the cysteine to the phenylalanine. Only the CDR3 region is kept as DNA, spanning 45 bases read in frame from base 1.